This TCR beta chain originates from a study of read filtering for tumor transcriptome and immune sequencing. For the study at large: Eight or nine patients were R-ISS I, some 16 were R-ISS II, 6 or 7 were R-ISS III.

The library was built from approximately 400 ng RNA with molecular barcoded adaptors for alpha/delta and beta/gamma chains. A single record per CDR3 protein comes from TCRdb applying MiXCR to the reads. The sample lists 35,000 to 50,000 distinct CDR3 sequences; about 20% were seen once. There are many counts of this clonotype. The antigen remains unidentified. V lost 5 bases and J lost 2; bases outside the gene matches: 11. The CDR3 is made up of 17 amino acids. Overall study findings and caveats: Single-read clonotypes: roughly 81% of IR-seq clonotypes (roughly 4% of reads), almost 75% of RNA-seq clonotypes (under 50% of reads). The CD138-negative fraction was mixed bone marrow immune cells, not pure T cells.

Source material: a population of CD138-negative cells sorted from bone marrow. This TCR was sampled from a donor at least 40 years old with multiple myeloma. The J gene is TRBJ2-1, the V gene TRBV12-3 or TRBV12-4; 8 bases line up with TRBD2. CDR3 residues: CASSALLTSAAYNEQFF. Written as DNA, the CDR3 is TGTGCCAGCAGTGCACTACTGACTAGCGCCGCCTACAATGAGCAGTTCTTC.